Listed below are T cell receptor beta chains from one sample, sequenced in a study of blood T cell repertoires in COVID-19. Sequenced by immunoSEQ multiplex PCR; TCRdb stores in-frame clones only, minus some. This sample has hundreds of thousands of clones, with roughly 86% found just once. Sample: PBMCs or T cells enriched from blood (not recorded which). The receptors shown here come from a woman between 25 and 40 years old with acute COVID-19. Each CDR3 is given with its conserved first and last residue. D genes are given only for firm matches. Size is stated for part of the rows, as once, few or many counts, or as a class when the clone is expanded.

>TRBJ1-2|NA|NA|TRBV4-1
TGCGCCAGCAGCCCAGGGGCCTTCTATGGCTACACCTTC
CASSPGAFYGYTF
>TRBJ1-1|NA|NA|TRBV19
TGTGCCAGTAGTTTAGTTCAGGGAATCCCTGAAGCTTTCTTT
CASSLVQGIPEAFF
>TRBJ2-1|NA|NA|TRBV7-9
TGTGCCAGCAGCTTAAGAAGAGCAGGCAATGAGCAGTTCTTC
CASSLRRAGNEQFF
>TRBJ1-4|NA|TRBD1|TRBV3-1/TRBV3-2
TGTGCCAGCAGCCACTGGGACAGGGGTAATGAAAAACTGTTTTTT
CASSHWDRGNEKLFF
>TRBJ2-3|NA|TRBD2|TRBV3-1/TRBV3-2
TGTGCCAGCAGCCCGGGACTAGCGGGACCTACAGATACGCAGTATTTT
CASSPGLAGPTDTQYF
>TRBJ2-1|NA|TRBD2|TRBV4-1
TGCGCCAGCAGCCAAACCCCGGGGGGTCCTATTTCTGGAAATGAGCAGTTCTTC
CASSQTPGGPISGNEQFF
>TRBJ2-3|NA|NA|TRBV15
TGTGCCACCAGCAGAGATTGGGGCAGCACAGATACGCAGTATTTT
CATSRDWGSTDTQYF
>TRBJ1-2|NA|TRBD1|TRBV7-9
TGTGCCAGCAGCCCTCCCACCGGGACAGCAAACTATGGCTACACCTTC
CASSPPTGTANYGYTF
>TRBJ2-3|once|TRBD1|TRBV7-9
TGTGCCAGCAGCCGGACAGGGACCCATGATACGCAGTATTTT
CASSRTGTHDTQYF
>TRBJ2-7|NA|TRBD2|TRBV10-1
TGCGCCAGCAGTGAGAGCGGGGGATTCTCCTACGAGCAGTACTTC
CASSESGGFSYEQYF
>TRBJ2-1|NA|NA|TRBV19
TGTGCCAGTAGTATAGTCTGGACAGCTTCTTCCTACAATGAGCAGTTCTTC
CASSIVWTASSYNEQFF
>TRBJ1-2|NA|TRBD1|TRBV29-1
TGCAGCACAAGTGCGGGACAGCCAATCTATGGCTACACCTTC
CSTSAGQPIYGYTF
>TRBJ1-1|NA|NA|TRBV6-4
TGTGCCAGCAGGGCCACGATTGCCACTGAAGCTTTCTTT
CASRATIATEAFF
>TRBJ1-1|NA|NA|TRBV6-5
TGTGCCAGCAGTTACTCGTGGGGCATAGGGGTCACTGAAGCTTTCTTT
CASSYSWGIGVTEAFF
>TRBJ2-2|NA|NA|TRBV12-5
TGTGCTAGTGGTTTGAATCCGGGACACAACACCGGGGAGCTGTTTTTT
CASGLNPGHNTGELFF
>TRBJ2-5|NA|TRBD1|TRBV29-1
TGCAGCGTTGCCCCCTTTGGACAGGATCAAGAGACCCAGTACTTC
CSVAPFGQDQETQYF
>TRBJ2-7|NA|NA|TRBV7-9
TGTGCCAGCCGGGACTCCTCCTACGAGCAGTACTTC
CASRDSSYEQYF
>TRBJ2-7|NA|TRBD1|TRBV5-4
TGTGCCAGCAGCCTGACCGGGACAGGGAATAGTCACGAGCAGTACTTC
CASSLTGTGNSHEQYF
>TRBJ2-1|NA|TRBD1|TRBV5-6
TGTGCCAGCAGCTTAGGACAGGCTGCCTACAATGAGCAGTTCTTC
CASSLGQAAYNEQFF
>TRBJ2-5|NA|TRBD2|TRBV7-2
TGTGCCAGCAGCCTGTCCGGTGCGGGAGAAGAGACCCAGTACTTC
CASSLSGAGEETQYF
>TRBJ1-5|NA|NA|TRBV19
TGTGCCAGTAGGATCCCGGGAGATAACAATCAGCCCCAGCATTTT
CASRIPGDNNQPQHF
>TRBJ1-5|many|TRBD1|TRBV12-5
TGTGCTAGCCACCAGGGGGGAACGATCGGGCAGCCCCAGCATTTT
CASHQGGTIGQPQHF
>TRBJ2-7|once|TRBD1|TRBV7-8
TGTGCCAGCAGCACGGGACAGGGGACAATCTACGAGCAGTACTTC
CASSTGQGTIYEQYF
>TRBJ2-1|once|TRBD2|TRBV19
TGTGCCAGTAGTATAGCGAGCGGGGGGGCAATCGAGCAGTTCTTC
CASSIASGGAIEQFF
>TRBJ1-1|NA|TRBD1|TRBV29-1
TGCAGCGCTTTTCAGGGGGTGATTGGCACTGAAGCTTTCTTT
CSAFQGVIGTEAFF
>TRBJ1-2|NA|TRBD1|TRBV5-5
TGTGCCAGCAGCTCGATGACAGGGGCAAACTATGGCTACACCTTC
CASSSMTGANYGYTF
>TRBJ1-6|NA|TRBD1|TRBV5-4
TGTGCCAGCAGCTTGCCGGGACAGTATAATTCACCCCTCCACTTT
CASSLPGQYNSPLHF
>TRBJ2-3|NA|TRBD2|TRBV10-1
TGCGCCAGCAGCGAGCGGGGGGACACAGATACGCAGTATTTT
CASSERGDTDTQYF
>TRBJ2-1|NA|TRBD2|TRBV7-6
TGTGCCAGCAGCTTAGCTCCGGCTAGCGGGGGGAATGAGCAGTTCTTC
CASSLAPASGGNEQFF
>TRBJ2-7|NA|NA|TRBV24-1
TGTGCCGCCTCGGGGTTCTACGAGCAGTACTTC
CAASGFYEQYF
>TRBJ1-3|NA|TRBD1|TRBV4-1
TGCGCCAGCAGCCTTGGGACAGGGGGAATGAACACCATATATTTT
CASSLGTGGMNTIYF
>TRBJ1-2|once|NA|TRBV5-1
TGCGCCAGCAGCCCCCAAGTCGATGGGGGCGCGAGGGGCTACACCTTC
CASSPQVDGGARGYTF
>TRBJ1-2|NA|TRBD1|TRBV20-1
TGCAGTGCTAGTACAGGGGAGGGCTACACCTTC
CSASTGEGYTF
>TRBJ2-7|NA|TRBD1|TRBV7-9
TGTGCCAGCAGCTACACAGGGGCAAAATCCTACGAGCAGTACTTC
CASSYTGAKSYEQYF
>TRBJ2-7|NA|TRBD1|TRBV5-6
TGTGCCAGCAGTGGACAGGACATACCAGGCGAGCAGTACTTC
CASSGQDIPGEQYF
>TRBJ2-5|NA|TRBD1|TRBV15
TGTGCCACCAGCACCCGGACAGGGGAGGCGGGGACCCAGTACTTC
CATSTRTGEAGTQYF
>TRBJ1-2|NA|TRBD1|TRBV6-5
TGTGCCAGCAGTCCCCAGGGGGACTATGGCTACACCTTC
CASSPQGDYGYTF
>TRBJ2-2|NA|TRBD1|TRBV11-3
TGTGCCAGCAGCCCCGCTACAGGGGGCCACACCGGGGAGCTGTTTTTT
CASSPATGGHTGELFF
>TRBJ1-2|NA|TRBD1|TRBV9
TGTGCCAGCAGCAAGGACAGGGTATTCCCCTATGGCTACACCTTC
CASSKDRVFPYGYTF
>TRBJ1-2|NA|TRBD1|TRBV7-2
TGTGCCAGCAGCTTAGCGATCAACTTCCGGTCAGGGGGTCCCTATGGCTGCACCTTC
CASSLAINFRSGGPYGCTF
>TRBJ1-3|NA|NA|TRBV5-8
TGTGCCAGCAGCTTGATAGCCTCGAGGGGAAACACCATATATTTT
CASSLIASRGNTIYF
>TRBJ2-5|NA|TRBD2|TRBV5-6
TGTGCCAGCAGCTTCGGTAGCGGGGGGGCCCGAGAGACCCAGTACTTC
CASSFGSGGARETQYF